Below are 30 T cell receptor beta chains sequenced from a single sample in a study of OX40 agonist ivuxolimab in advanced cancers. Sequencing was performed with immunoSEQ multiplex PCR; in TCRdb, only in-frame clones are kept and a portion is missing. The sample has fewer than 35,000 clones, about 74% seen once. The source was CD4+ or CD8+ T cells sorted from blood, collected in a trial of the OX40 agonist ivuxolimab. The receptors stem from an adult with an advanced solid tumor such as melanoma, head and neck, liver or kidney cancer.

In regard to this clone: Compared with germline, one end of the junction differs, possibly owing to a read error. The chain links TRBV11-2 to TRBJ1-2; D remains ambiguous. CDR3 length: 13 amino acids. Germline assignment: CDR1 SGHAT and CDR2 FQNNGV. Here the CDR3 reads CASSSSEFYGYAF. CDR3 nucleotide sequence: TGTGCCAGCAGCTCTTCAGAATTCTATGGCTACGCCTTC.

The chain combines TRBV2 with TRBJ2-5; D perhaps matches TRBD2 (6 bases). V was clipped by 7 bases and J by 9 bases, with 15 bases between them. CDR3 length equals 12 residues. Germline V gives CDR1 SNHLY, CDR2 FYNNEI. Written as DNA, the CDR3 is TGTGCCAGCAACGCGGGGCGGTGGGCCCAGTACTTC. It yields the protein CASNAGRWAQYF.

This chain links TRBV7-2 with TRBJ2-3, with a possible D match to TRBD1 (6 bases). The CDR3 sequence is 13 residues long. Between the trimmed V and J ends, which lost 8 bases and 7 bases, there was a span of 16 bases. Germline CDR1 reads SGHTA; CDR2 reads FQGNSA. CDR3 sequence: CASQGHSLYTQYF. CDR3 sequence (DNA): TGTGCCAGCCAGGGGCACAGTCTATATACGCAGTATTTT.

The chain recombines TRBV19 with TRBJ2-3; 8 bases line up with TRBD1. CDR3 length: 16 residues. Unmatched junction bases numbered 7, after V lost 5 bases and J lost 0 bases. In germline, CDR1 is LNHDA, CDR2 SQIVND (reference sequence). CDR3 coding DNA: TGTGCCAGTAGTGTTTGGACAGGGCGCAGCACAGATACGCAGTATTTT. Protein: CASSVWTGRSTDTQYF.

This clone was seen a single time. The genes are TRBV5-1 and TRBJ2-3; D remains ambiguous. The CDR3 extends over 13 amino acids. V was shortened by 4 bases and J by 2 bases, with 8 bases between the two germline ends. From germline, CDR1 is SGHRS and CDR2 YFSETQ. The CDR3 protein is CASSRIATDTQYF. The CDR3 DNA sequence: TGCGCCAGCAGCCGCATAGCCACAGATACGCAGTATTTT.

The genes are TRBV5-6 and TRBJ1-1; no clear D gene. Per the germline V gene, CDR1 is SGHDT and CDR2 is YYEEEE. This CDR3 is 12 amino acids long. Trimming removed 1 base from V and 7 bases from J, with 8 bases in between. Here the CDR3 reads CASSLMRGEAFF. In nucleotides, the CDR3 is TGTGCCAGCAGCTTGATGCGGGGTGAAGCTTTCTTT.

This sequence joins TRBV7-9 and TRBJ2-1; D may be TRBD2 (6 bases). The CDR3 is 12 amino acids. The V end lost 6 bases, the J end lost 4 bases, and 7 bases lay between the germline ends. Germline V gene sequence: CDR1 SEHNR, CDR2 FQNEAQ (reference sequence). DNA for the CDR3: TGTGCCAGCAGGGGGACTTACAATGAGCAGTTCTTC. Translating gives CASRGTYNEQFF.

The gene calls are TRBV2 and TRBJ1-1, with 10 positions matching TRBD1. Germline CDR1 SNHLY, CDR2 FYNNEI. With V trimmed by 8 bases and J by 5 bases, 2 bases remained unmatched. The CDR3 has 12 residues. Here the CDR3 DNA reads TGTGCCAGCCGACAGGGGGCAACTGAAGCTTTCTTT. Encoded protein: CASRQGATEAFF.

This clone showed up just once. The V gene is TRBV19, the J gene TRBJ2-7; D gene ambiguous. Germline lookup yields CDR1 LNHDA and CDR2 SQIVND (reference sequence). There are 14 residues in the CDR3. Trimming shortened V by 1 base and J by 3 bases, and 10 bases separated the two germline ends. The CDR3 spells CASSIVGLHYEQYF. The CDR3 DNA reads TGTGCCAGTAGTATAGTAGGGCTGCACTACGAGCAGTACTTC.

Sample share makes this clone medium-sized. V usage is TRBV30 and J usage is TRBJ1-1; 7 bases map to TRBD1. Germline CDR1 is GTSNPN and CDR2 is SVGIG (reference sequence). Losses at the gene ends were 4 bases for V and 7 bases for J; bases not matched to a gene: 6. The length of the CDR3 is 12 residues. CDR3 protein: CAWKGAGFEAFF. DNA for the CDR3: TGTGCCTGGAAGGGGGCGGGTTTTGAAGCTTTCTTT. Supplemented by reference TRBV30 and TRBJ1-1, the full variable domain reads SQTIHQWPATLVQPVGSPLSLECTVEGTSNPNLYWYRQAAGRGLQLLFYSVGIGQISSEVPQNLSASRPQDRQFILSSKKLLLSDSGFYLCAWKGAGFEAFFGQGTRLTVV.

The gene calls are TRBV6-5 and TRBJ1-2, with D possibly TRBD1 on 6 matching bases. The CDR3 has 14 residues. The germline V gene encodes CDR1 MNHEY and CDR2 SVGAGI. The V end was cut by 6 bases, the J end by 2 bases, with 13 bases between. The CDR3 DNA sequence: TGTGCCAGCAGAGCCCTCGACAGGAACTATGGCTACACCTTC. Protein: CASRALDRNYGYTF.

The V and J genes are TRBV7-2 and TRBJ1-4; D may be TRBD1 (6 bases). The CDR3 is 14 amino acids. Per the germline V gene, CDR1 is SGHTA and CDR2 is FQGNSA. Trimming shortened V by 0 bases and J by 12 bases, and 14 bases separated the two germline ends. CDR3 in DNA: TGTGCCAGCAGCTTAGCGGCAGGGGAAGTGGAACTGTTTTTT. Its translation: CASSLAAGEVELFF.

The chain employs TRBV7-9 and TRBJ1-4; tentatively, D is TRBD1 (5 bases). CDR1 and CDR2 (germline): SEHNR, FQNEAQ (reference sequence). The CDR3 spans 15 residues. V was pared by 0 bases and J by 4 bases, with 9 bases between. CDR3 sequence (DNA): TGTGCCAGCAGCTTAGCCCCCGACAGTAATGAAAAACTGTTTTTT. This sequence encodes CASSLAPDSNEKLFF.

The V and J genes are TRBV5-8 and TRBJ2-2, with D perhaps assigned TRBD1 or TRBD2 (5 bases each). The germline CDR1 and CDR2 sequences are SGHTS and YDEGEE. Trimming took 0 bases from V and 4 from J, leaving 7 bases between them. The CDR3 consists of 14 residues. CDR3: CASSLDGATGELFF. CDR3 in DNA: TGTGCCAGCAGCTTGGACGGGGCCACCGGGGAGCTGTTTTTT. Full variable domain (remainder filled in from reference TRBV5-8 and TRBJ2-2): EAGVTQSPTHLIKTRGQQATLRCSPISGHTSVYWYQQALGLGLQFLLWYDEGEERNRGNFPPRFSGRQFPNYSSELNVNALELEDSALYLCASSLDGATGELFFGEGSRLTVL.

CDR3 amino acids: CASSSRDRGYNEQFF. In DNA, the CDR3 is TGTGCCAGCAGCTCAAGGGACAGGGGCTACAATGAGCAGTTCTTC. The chain employs TRBV7-2 and TRBJ2-1; the match to TRBD1 covers 10 bases. Per the germline V gene, CDR1 is SGHTA and CDR2 is FQGNSA. This CDR3 is 15 amino acids long. The junction had 3 bases not matched to a gene; V was cut back by 4 bases and J by 3 bases.

The chain has TRBV2 and TRBJ1-2; the D gene is possibly TRBD1 (6 bases). V lost 4 bases and J lost 4, with 13 bases in between. CDR1 is SNHLY and CDR2 is FYNNEI in the germline V gene. The CDR3 has 14 residues. The CDR3: CASSATGNFYGYTF. In DNA, the CDR3 is TGTGCCAGCAGTGCTACAGGGAATTTCTATGGCTACACCTTC.

With respect to this clone: At one boundary the junction diverges from the germline segment, which might be a read error. V usage is TRBV2 and J usage is TRBJ2-5; tentative D call: TRBD2 (5 bases). This CDR3 contains 12 residues. The germline V gene encodes CDR1 SNHLY and CDR2 FYNNEI. This chain's CDR3 is CASREGSETQYF. The CDR3 DNA reads as TGTGCCAGCCGTGAGGGCTCGGAGACCCAGTACTTC.

The rearrangement uses TRBV18 and TRBJ1-3; D call uncertain. Germline V CDR1 and CDR2: KGHSH, LQKENI. The CDR3 loop spans 11 amino acids. V was trimmed by 9 bases and J by 4 bases, leaving 7 bases between them. The CDR3 region has the DNA TGTGCCAGTTCCGACGGAAACACCATATATTTT. Translated: CASSDGNTIYF.

The chain recombines TRBV30 with TRBJ1-5; TRBD1 is a possible D gene (6 bases). Germline V gene lookup returns CDR1 GTSNPN and CDR2 SVGIG (reference sequence). Trimming took off 4 bases at V and 6 bases at J, with 13 bases between the two ends. The CDR3 loop spans 13 amino acids. As DNA, the CDR3 is TGTGCCTGGAATGCACAGGGTGGTCAGCCCCAGCATTTT. The encoded protein is CAWNAQGGQPQHF. Variable domain in full (rest from reference TRBV30 and TRBJ1-5): SQTIHQWPATLVQPVGSPLSLECTVEGTSNPNLYWYRQAAGRGLQLLFYSVGIGQISSEVPQNLSASRPQDRQFILSSKKLLLSDSGFYLCAWNAQGGQPQHFGDGTRLSIL.

This chain uses TRBV5-1 with TRBJ1-6; 8 bases align to TRBD1. The germline gives CDR1 SGHRS, CDR2 YFSETQ. This CDR3 has 16 amino acids. Trimming cost V 4 bases and J 10 bases; bases outside gene matches: 13. The CDR3 reads CASSSGQGSLKSPLHF. In DNA form, the CDR3 reads TGCGCCAGCAGCAGTGGACAGGGAAGCTTAAAGTCACCCCTCCACTTT.

In DNA form, the CDR3 reads TGTGCCAGCAGCTTAATTACCACCGTGTCGATAGGGCAGTTCTTC. Protein sequence: CASSLITTVSIGQFF. The V and J genes are TRBV7-2 and TRBJ2-1, with D unresolved. This CDR3 has 15 residues. Trimming left V 2 bases short and J 12 bases short, with 20 bases between. Per germline, CDR1 SGHTA and CDR2 FQGNSA.

This clone was counted once. V is TRBV6-6 and J is TRBJ1-1; no definite D call. Trimming took off 0 bases at V and 13 bases at J, with 12 bases between the two ends. In germline, CDR1 is MNHNY, CDR2 SVGAGI (reference sequence). This CDR3 region has 12 residues. CDR3 residues: CASSYSEGIVFF. The CDR3 nucleotides are TGTGCCAGCAGTTACTCGGAAGGGATTGTTTTCTTT.

This chain joins TRBV7-3 and TRBJ2-3, with TRBD2 matching 7 bases. Germline loops: CDR1 SGHTA, CDR2 FQGTGA. The CDR3 length is 15 residues. V was clipped by 0 bases and J by 5 bases; unmatched bases: 5. The CDR3: CASSLTGGTIDTQYF. The CDR3 nucleotides read TGTGCCAGCAGCTTAACGGGAGGGACTATAGATACGCAGTATTTT.

The CDR3 protein is CASSKETGIYGYTF. The CDR3 DNA reads TGTGCCAGTAGTAAAGAAACAGGGATCTATGGCTACACCTTC. The chain has TRBV19 and TRBJ1-2, with D tentatively TRBD1 (6 bases). Germline V gene sequence: CDR1 LNHDA, CDR2 SQIVND (reference sequence). The CDR3 covers 14 residues. V lost 4 bases to trimming and J lost 4 bases, with 13 bases between them.

The V call is TRBV18, the J call TRBJ1-2, with D possibly being TRBD1 (6 bases). This CDR3 spans 16 amino acids. Germline CDR1 KGHSH, CDR2 LQKENI. V gave up 3 bases and J gave up 4 bases, with 18 bases separating them. Written as DNA, the CDR3 is TGTGCCAGCTCACCCCCTTCGGGAGGGGGGCCCTATGGCTACACCTTC. Protein: CASSPPSGGGPYGYTF.

This sequence joins TRBV6-1 and TRBJ1-1; D gene ambiguous. V lost 1 base and J 4 bases, leaving 7 bases between the germline ends. The CDR3 runs to 13 residues. Germline CDR1 reads MNHNS; CDR2 reads SASEGT. CDR3 in amino acids: CASSEVGLTEAFF. The CDR3 region has the DNA TGTGCCAGCAGTGAAGTGGGTCTCACTGAAGCTTTCTTT.

This CDR3 is CASSTPGQGTYEQYF. CDR3 in DNA: TGTGCCAGCAGTACTCCGGGACAGGGTACCTACGAGCAGTACTTC. The chain joins TRBV27 to TRBJ2-7; 9 nucleotides line up with TRBD1. Per the germline V gene, CDR1 is MNHEY and CDR2 is SMNVEV (reference sequence). The CDR3 is 15 residues long. The junction had 7 bases not matched to a gene; V was cut back by 5 bases and J by 2 bases.

The genes are TRBV27 and TRBJ1-2; 8 positions agree with TRBD1. Unmatched junction bases numbered 3, after V lost 5 bases and J lost 4 bases. The CDR3 is 13 residues long. Germline V gene sequence: CDR1 MNHEY, CDR2 SMNVEV (reference sequence). The CDR3 loop is CASSGQGRYGYTF. CDR3 bases: TGTGCCAGCAGTGGACAGGGTCGCTATGGCTACACCTTC.

This clone was observed a few times. The rearrangement links TRBV18 to TRBJ1-1; no definite D call. CDR1 and CDR2 from the germline V gene are KGHSH and LQKENI. V lost 3 bases and J 5 bases, leaving 7 bases between the germline ends. There are 12 residues in the CDR3. The CDR3: CASSPIGTEAFF. CDR3 bases: TGTGCCAGCTCACCGATCGGTACTGAAGCTTTCTTT.

As DNA, the CDR3 is TGTGCCACCAGCAGAGATTACACAGACTTCTACGAGCAGTACGTC. It translates to CATSRDYTDFYEQYV. The chain employs TRBV15 and TRBJ2-7; D is ambiguous. CDR1 is LNHNV and CDR2 is YYDKDF in the germline V gene (reference sequence). Trimming pared 0 bases from V and 3 bases from J, leaving 12 bases between. The CDR3 runs to 15 residues.